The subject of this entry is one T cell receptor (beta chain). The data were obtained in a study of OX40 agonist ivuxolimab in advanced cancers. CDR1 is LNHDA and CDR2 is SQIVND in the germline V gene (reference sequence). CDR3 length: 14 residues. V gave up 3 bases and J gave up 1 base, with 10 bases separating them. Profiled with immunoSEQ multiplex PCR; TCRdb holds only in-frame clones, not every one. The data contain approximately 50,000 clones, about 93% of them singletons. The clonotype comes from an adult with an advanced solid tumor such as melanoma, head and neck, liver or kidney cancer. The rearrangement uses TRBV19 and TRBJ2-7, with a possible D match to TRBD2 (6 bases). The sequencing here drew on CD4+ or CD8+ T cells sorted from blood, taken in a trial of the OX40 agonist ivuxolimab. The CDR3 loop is CASSIGDWSYEQYF. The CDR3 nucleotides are TGTGCCAGTAGTATTGGGGACTGGTCCTACGAGCAGTACTTC.